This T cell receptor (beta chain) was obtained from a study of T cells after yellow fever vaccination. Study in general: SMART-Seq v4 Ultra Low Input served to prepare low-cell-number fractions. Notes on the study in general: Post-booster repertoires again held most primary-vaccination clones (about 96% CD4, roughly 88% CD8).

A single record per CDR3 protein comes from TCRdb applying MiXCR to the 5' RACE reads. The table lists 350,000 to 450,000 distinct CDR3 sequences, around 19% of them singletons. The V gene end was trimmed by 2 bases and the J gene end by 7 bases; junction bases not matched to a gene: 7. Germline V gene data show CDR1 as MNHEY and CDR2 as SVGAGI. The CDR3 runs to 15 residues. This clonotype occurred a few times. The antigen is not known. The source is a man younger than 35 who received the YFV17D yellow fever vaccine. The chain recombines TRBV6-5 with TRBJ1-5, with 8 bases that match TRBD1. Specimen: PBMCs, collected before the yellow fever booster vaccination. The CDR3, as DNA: TGTGCCAGCAGTTACACCGGACAGGGCGGCCAGCCCCAGCATTTT. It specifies CASSYTGQGGQPQHF.